This T cell receptor (beta chain) was sequenced during a study of cytomegalovirus exposure and HLA in healthy donors. In the study overall: Most donors, roughly 77% of a few hundred genotyped, fell in the Caucasian-associated ancestry cluster.

General observations from the study: Reported performance of the classifier showed diagnosis of cytomegalovirus status with high specificity and sensitivity. Analysis was performed later, and it showed HLA-associated TCR beta chains to be more clonally expanded than equally common others.

In the PCR, 60 Vbeta and 13 Jbeta primers were used. Sequenced by immunoSEQ multiplex PCR; TCRdb stores in-frame clones only, minus some. Here the sample spans under 200,000 clones, approximately 67% being singletons. A word on this clone: The target antigen is unknown.

Sampled while nominally healthy, donors likely had unrecorded immune exposures. Trimming removed 5 bases from V and 4 bases from J, with 9 bases in between. The germline V gene has CDR1 MNHEY and CDR2 SVGAGI. The CDR3 sequence is 13 residues long. Sample: PBMCs. The sequence came from a woman between 18 and 29 years old in good health and CMV-seropositive. The chain joins TRBV6-5 to TRBJ2-1, with D maybe TRBD2 (5 bases). CDR3 in amino acids: CASSITSYNEQFF. DNA for the CDR3: TGTGCCAGCAGTATTACTAGTTACAATGAGCAGTTCTTC.